What follows describes a single T cell receptor beta chain. What it binds is not known. The sample belongs to a study of CD8 T cells in Susac syndrome. Study-wide context: When their blood was taken, patients with Susac syndrome were therapy-naive, taking corticosteroids, or taking intravenous immunoglobulin alone.

Points from the study as a whole: The study acknowledged a relatively small number of individuals in its TCR sequencing and HLA analysis.

Sequencing of TCR beta covered CD8+ and CD4+ T cells obtained from blood. CDR3 size: 13 residues. V lost 4 bases and J lost 5; bases outside the gene matches: 2. The V gene's germline CDR1 is SGHAT and CDR2 FQNNGV. 0.5 to 1 ug RNA was reverse transcribed with random hexamers. immunoSEQ multiplex PCR amplified TCR beta CDR3 across 54 Vbeta, 13 Jbeta. TCRdb reprocessed the immunoSEQ multiplex PCR reads with MiXCR, giving one entry per CDR3 protein. This sample yields 150,000 to 190,000 distinct CDR3 sequences, of which approximately 95% are seen a single time; 0.16% belongs to the top ten. Sequencing was performed on CD4+ T cells from PBMCs. This rearrangement joins TRBV11-2 to TRBJ2-3; 8 nucleotides match TRBD2. The receptor was derived from a human donor with Susac syndrome. For the CDR3, the DNA is TGTGCCAGCAGCTCGAGCGGGGGAGATACGCAGTATTTT. It yields the protein CASSSSGGDTQYF.